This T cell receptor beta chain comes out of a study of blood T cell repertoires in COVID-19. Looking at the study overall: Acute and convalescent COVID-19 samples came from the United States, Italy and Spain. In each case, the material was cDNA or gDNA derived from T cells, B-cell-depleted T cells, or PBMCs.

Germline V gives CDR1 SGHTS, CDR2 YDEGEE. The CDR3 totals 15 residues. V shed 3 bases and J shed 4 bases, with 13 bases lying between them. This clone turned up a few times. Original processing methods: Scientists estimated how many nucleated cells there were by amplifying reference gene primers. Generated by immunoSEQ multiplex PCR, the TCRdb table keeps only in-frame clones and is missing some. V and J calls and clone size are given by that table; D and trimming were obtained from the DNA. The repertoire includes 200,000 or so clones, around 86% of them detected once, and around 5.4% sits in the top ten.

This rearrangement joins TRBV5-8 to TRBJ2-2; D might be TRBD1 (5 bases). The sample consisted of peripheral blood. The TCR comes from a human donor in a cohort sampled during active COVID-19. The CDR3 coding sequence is TGTGCCAGCAGCTGGTCAGGGTGGCTCACCGGGGAGCTGTTTTTT. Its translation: CASSWSGWLTGELFF. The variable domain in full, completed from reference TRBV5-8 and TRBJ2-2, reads EAGVTQSPTHLIKTRGQQATLRCSPISGHTSVYWYQQALGLGLQFLLWYDEGEERNRGNFPPRFSGRQFPNYSSELNVNALELEDSALYLCASSWSGWLTGELFFGEGSRLTVL.